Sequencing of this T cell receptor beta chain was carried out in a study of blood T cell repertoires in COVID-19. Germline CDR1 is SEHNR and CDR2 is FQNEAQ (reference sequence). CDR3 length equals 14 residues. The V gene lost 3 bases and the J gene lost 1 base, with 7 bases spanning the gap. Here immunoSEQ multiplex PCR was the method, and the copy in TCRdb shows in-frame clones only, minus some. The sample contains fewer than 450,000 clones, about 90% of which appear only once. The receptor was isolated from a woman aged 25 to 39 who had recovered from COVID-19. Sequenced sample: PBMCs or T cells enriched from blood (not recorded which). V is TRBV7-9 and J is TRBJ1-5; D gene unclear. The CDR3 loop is CASSFDTSNQPQHF. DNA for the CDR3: TGTGCCAGCAGCTTCGACACCAGCAATCAGCCCCAGCATTTT.